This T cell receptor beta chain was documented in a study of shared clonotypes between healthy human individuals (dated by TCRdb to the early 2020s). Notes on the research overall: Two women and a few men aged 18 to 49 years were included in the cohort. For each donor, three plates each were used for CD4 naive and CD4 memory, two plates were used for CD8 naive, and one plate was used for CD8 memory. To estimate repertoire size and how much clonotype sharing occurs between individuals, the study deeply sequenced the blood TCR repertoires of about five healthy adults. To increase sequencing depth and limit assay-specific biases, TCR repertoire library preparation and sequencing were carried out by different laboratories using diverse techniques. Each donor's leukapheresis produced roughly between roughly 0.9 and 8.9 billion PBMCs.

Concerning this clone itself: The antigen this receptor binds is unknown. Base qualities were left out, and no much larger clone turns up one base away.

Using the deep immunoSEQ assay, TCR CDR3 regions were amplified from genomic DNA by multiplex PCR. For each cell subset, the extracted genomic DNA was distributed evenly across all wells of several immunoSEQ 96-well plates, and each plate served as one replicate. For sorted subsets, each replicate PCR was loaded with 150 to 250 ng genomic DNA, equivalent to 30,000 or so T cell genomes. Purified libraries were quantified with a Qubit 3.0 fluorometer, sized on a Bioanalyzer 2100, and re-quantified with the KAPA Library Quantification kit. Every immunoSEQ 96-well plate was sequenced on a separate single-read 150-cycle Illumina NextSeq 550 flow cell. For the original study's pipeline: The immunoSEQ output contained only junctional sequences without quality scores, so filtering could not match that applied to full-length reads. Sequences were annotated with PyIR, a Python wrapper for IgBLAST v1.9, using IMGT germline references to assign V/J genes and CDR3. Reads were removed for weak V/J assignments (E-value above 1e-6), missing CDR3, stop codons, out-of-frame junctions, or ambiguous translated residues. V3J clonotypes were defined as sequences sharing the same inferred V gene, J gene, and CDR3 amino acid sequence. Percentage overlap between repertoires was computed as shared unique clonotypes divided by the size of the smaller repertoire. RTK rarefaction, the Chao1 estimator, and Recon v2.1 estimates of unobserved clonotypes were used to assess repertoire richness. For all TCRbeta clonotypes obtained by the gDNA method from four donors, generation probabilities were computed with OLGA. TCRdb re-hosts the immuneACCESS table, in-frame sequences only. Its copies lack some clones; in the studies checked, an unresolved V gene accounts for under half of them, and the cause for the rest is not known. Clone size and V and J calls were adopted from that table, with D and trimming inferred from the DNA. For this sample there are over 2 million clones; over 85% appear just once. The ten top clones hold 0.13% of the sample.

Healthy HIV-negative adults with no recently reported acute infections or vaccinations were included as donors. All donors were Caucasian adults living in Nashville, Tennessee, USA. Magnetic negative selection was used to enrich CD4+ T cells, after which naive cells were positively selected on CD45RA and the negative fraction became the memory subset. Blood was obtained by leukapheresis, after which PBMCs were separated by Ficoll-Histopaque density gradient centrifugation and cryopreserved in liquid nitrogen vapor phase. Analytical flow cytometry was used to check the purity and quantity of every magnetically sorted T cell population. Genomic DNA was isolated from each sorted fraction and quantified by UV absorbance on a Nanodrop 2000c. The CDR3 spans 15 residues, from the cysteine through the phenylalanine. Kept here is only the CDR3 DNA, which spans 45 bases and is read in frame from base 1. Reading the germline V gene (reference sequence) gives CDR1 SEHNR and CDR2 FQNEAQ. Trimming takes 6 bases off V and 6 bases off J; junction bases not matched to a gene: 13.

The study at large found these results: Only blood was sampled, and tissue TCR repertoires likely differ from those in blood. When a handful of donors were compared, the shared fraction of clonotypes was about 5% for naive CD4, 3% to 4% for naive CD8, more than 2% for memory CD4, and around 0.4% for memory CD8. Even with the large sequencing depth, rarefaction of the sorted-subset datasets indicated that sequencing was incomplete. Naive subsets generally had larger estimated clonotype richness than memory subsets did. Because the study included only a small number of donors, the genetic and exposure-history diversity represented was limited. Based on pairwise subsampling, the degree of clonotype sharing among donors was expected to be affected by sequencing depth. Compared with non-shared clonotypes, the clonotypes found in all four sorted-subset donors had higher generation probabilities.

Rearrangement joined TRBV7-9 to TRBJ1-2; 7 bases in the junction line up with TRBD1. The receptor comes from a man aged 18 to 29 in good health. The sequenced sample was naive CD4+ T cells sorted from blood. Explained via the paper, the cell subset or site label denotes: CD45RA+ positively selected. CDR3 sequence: CASSFRGGGGDGYTF. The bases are TGTGCCAGCAGTTTCAGAGGAGGGGGCGGTGATGGCTACACCTTC. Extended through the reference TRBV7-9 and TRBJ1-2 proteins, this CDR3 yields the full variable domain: DTGVSQNPRHKITKRGQNVTFRCDPISEHNRLYWYRQTLGQGPEFLTYFQNEAQLEKSRLLSDRFSAERPKGSFSTLEIQRTEQGDSAMYLCASSFRGGGGDGYTFGSGTRLTVV.